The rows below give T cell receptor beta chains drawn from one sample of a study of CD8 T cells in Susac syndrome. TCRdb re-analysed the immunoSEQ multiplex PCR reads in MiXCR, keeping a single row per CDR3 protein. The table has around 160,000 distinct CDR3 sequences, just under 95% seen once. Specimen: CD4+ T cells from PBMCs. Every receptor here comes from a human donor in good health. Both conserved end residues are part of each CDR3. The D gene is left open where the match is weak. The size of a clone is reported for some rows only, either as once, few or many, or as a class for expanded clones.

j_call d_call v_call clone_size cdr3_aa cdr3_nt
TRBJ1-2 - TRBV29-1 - CSVGNPTNYGYTF TGCAGCGTTGGAAACCCAACTAACTATGGCTACACCTTC
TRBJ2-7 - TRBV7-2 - CASSLGTGGGEQYF TGTGCCAGCAGCTTAGGGACAGGTGGAGGGGAGCAGTACTTC
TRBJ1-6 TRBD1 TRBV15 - CATGDRGHSPLHF TGTGCCACCGGGGACAGGGGTCATTCACCCCTCCACTTT
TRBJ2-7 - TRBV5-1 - CASSADGLSYEQYF TGCGCCAGCAGCGCGGACGGGCTGAGTTACGAGCAGTACTTC
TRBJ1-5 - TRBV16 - CASSPFEAQPQHF TGTGCCAGCAGCCCCTTTGAAGCTCAGCCCCAGCATTTT
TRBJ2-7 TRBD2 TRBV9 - CASSVTSGGNSYEQYF TGTGCCAGCAGCGTAACTAGCGGGGGGAACTCCTACGAGCAGTACTTC
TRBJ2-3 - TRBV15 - CATSTRSGLSDTQYF TGTGCCACCAGCACCCGGTCGGGTTTGTCAGATACGCAGTATTTT
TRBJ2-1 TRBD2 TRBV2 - CASSGRGEQFF TGTGCCAGCAGCGGGAGGGGTGAGCAGTTCTTC
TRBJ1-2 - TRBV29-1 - CSVGLGGYTF TGCAGCGTTGGTTTGGGAGGCTACACCTTC
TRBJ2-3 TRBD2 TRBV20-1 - CSARFPSGGRSTDTQYF TGCAGTGCTAGATTCCCTAGCGGGGGCCGTAGCACAGATACGCAGTATTTT
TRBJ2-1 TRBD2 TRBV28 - CASSRTSGGANEQFF TGTGCCAGCAGTCGGACTAGCGGGGGGGCCAATGAGCAGTTCTTC
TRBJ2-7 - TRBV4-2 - CASSQGNQGRDEQYF TGTGCCAGCAGCCAGGGGAACCAGGGCCGCGACGAGCAGTACTTC
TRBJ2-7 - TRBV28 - CASTPYRVSEQYF TGTGCCAGCACCCCCTATCGGGTAAGCGAGCAGTACTTC
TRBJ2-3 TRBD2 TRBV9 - CASSVVPGGARTDTQYF TGTGCCAGCAGCGTAGTTCCCGGGGGGGCACGGACAGATACGCAGTATTTT
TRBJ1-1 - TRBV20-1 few CSAPGNTEAFF TGCAGTGCTCCGGGAAACACTGAAGCTTTCTTT
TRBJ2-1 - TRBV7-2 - CASSSRTANEQFF TGTGCCAGCAGCTCCCGGACAGCCAATGAGCAGTTCTTC
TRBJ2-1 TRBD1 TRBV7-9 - CASNPRDSYNEQFF TGTGCCAGCAACCCCCGGGACAGTTACAATGAGCAGTTCTTC
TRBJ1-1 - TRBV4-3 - CASSQERKDTEAFF TGCGCCAGCAGCCAAGAGAGAAAGGACACTGAAGCTTTCTTT
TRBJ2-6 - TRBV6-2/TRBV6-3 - CASSYWTGANVLTF TGTGCCAGCAGTTATTGGACCGGGGCCAACGTCCTGACTTTC
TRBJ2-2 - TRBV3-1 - CASSPSPSNTGELFF TGTGCCAGCAGCCCGTCCCCCTCGAACACCGGGGAGCTGTTTTTT